The source of this T cell receptor beta chain is a study of blood T cells in healthy people across ages. Points from the study as a whole: For the donors, CMV status was unknown and possibly confounded expanded clonotype changes. Researchers deemed the diversity estimates from one million T cells underestimates.

On this clonotype itself: Its antigen remains unknown. Mismatch with germline at one junction end may stem from a read error.

Russia was home to the donors, healthy Caucasian individuals aged roughly 6 to 100. Germline V gene lookup returns CDR1 SGDLS and CDR2 YYNGEE. The CDR3 contains 17 residues. The authors ran a second PCR of about 7 to 11 cycles using a sample-barcoded 5' primer and a J-beta primer mix. TCRdb reprocessed the 5' RACE reads with MiXCR, giving one entry per CDR3 protein. The sample gives about a million distinct CDR3 sequences, approximately 49% of which show up once; about an eighth is in the top ten. J is TRBJ2-1 and V is TRBV9, with 8 positions matching TRBD2. The TCR sequence derives from a man aged 25 to 40 in good health. Sequencing input: blood. CDR3: CASSVEPSGGPYNEQFF. The CDR3 coding sequence is TGTGCCAGTAGCGTAGAACCCAGCGGGGGCCCGTACAATGAGCAGTTCTTC.